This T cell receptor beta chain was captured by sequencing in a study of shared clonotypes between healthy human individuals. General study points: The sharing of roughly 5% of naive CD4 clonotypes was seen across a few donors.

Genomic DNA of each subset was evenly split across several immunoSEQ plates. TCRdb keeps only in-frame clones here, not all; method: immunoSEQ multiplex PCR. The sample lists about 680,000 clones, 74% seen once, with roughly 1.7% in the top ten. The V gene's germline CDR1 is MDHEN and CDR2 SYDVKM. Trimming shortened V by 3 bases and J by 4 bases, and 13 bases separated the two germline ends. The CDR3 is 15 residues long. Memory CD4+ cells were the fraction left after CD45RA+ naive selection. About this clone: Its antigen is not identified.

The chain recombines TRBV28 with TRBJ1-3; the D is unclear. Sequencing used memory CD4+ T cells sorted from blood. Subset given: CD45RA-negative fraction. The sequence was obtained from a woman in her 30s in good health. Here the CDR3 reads CASSFNGGIGNTIYF. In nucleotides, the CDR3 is TGTGCCAGCAGTTTTAATGGAGGGATCGGAAACACCATATATTTT.